Included here is one TCR beta chain sequence, with context. Its antigen is not identified. This sample is part of a study of identical twins. Study-wide points: Monozygotic twin pairs showed more out-of-frame TCR alpha sharing than models estimated.

TCRdb passed the 5' RACE reads through MiXCR, listing each CDR3 protein once. Here the sample spans some 500,000 distinct CDR3 sequences, roughly a fifth being singletons. Germline V gene lookup returns CDR1 LGHNA and CDR2 YSLEER. Trimming pared 0 bases from V and 2 bases from J, leaving 10 bases between. The length of the CDR3 is 15 residues. The sample was also linked to a second study, of T cells expressing NK-cell markers. That work states: For about 6 donors, the dominant NKG2C+ clonotypes made up about 1.0-8% of their CD8+ T cells.

V is TRBV4-3 and J is TRBJ1-2; D is undetermined. The sequencing sample was made of CD4+ T cells sorted from blood. This clonotype was obtained from a young woman in good health. The CDR3 here is CASSQDFPPNYGYTF. CDR3 nucleotides: TGCGCCAGCAGCCAAGATTTTCCGCCGAACTATGGCTACACCTTC.